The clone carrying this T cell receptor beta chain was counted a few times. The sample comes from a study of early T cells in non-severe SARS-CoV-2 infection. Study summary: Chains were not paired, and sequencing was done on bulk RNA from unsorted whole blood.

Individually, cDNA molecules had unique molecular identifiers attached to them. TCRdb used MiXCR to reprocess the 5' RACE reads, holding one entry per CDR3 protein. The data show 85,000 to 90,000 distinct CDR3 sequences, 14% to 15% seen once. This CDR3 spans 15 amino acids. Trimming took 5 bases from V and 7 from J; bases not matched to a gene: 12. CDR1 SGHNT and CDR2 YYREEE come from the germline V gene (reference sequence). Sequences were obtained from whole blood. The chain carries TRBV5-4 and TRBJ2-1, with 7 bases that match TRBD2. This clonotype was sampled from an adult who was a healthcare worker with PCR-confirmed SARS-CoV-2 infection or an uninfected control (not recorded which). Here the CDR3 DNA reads TGTGCCAGCAGGCGAGGGCGGGGGAGAGAGAATGAGCAGTTCTTC. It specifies CASRRGRGRENEQFF.